What follows are 19 T cell receptor beta chains derived from one specimen sequenced in a study of tumor-infiltrating lymphocytes in primary liver carcinoma (dated by TCRdb to 2016 to 2017). Without any cell sorting, total RNA and DNA were extracted together from around 20-30 mg of bulk tissue using the AllPrep DNA/RNA mini kit. Sequencing used an Illumina HiSeq 2500. Starting from 450 to 500 ng total RNA, TCRbeta-specific cDNA was produced by reverse transcription with a constant-region primer and ProtoScript II reverse transcriptase. Construction of the TCRbeta libraries relied on three nested rounds of multiplex PCR, following a slightly modified ARM-PCR procedure. Each of the first two PCR rounds ran for approximately 10 cycles and used multiplex TRBV1-TRBV30 forward primers together with a Cbeta reverse primer. TCRdb reprocessing: public reads trimmed at Q25 with fastp, clones called with MiXCR, in-frame beta chains kept. CDR3 protein sequences are deduplicated, and each keeps its most common genes and DNA. A total of 60,000 or so distinct CDR3 sequences appear in this sample, less than 85% of them only once. The ten largest clones add up to approximately 54% of the sample.

Sequencing was carried out using liver tumor tissue from sampling region 2. The sample's cell subset or site label, in plain terms: tumor region T2, inferior pole. These receptors were obtained from a middle-aged man with primary liver carcinoma and hepatitis B virus infection.

The chain links TRBV11-2 to TRBJ1-1; 7 nucleotides align to TRBD1. The CDR3 contains 18 residues. With V trimmed by 6 bases and J by 2 bases, 18 bases remained unmatched. Germline V gene data show CDR1 as SGHAT and CDR2 as FQNNGV. CDR3 bases: TGTGCCAGCAGTCGCAGACATATAGGGGGCAGCGGTAACACTGAAGCTTTCTTT. Its protein product is CASSRRHIGGSGNTEAFF.

Worth noting for this clonotype: This could be a read error, since a much larger clone is one nucleotide away. This rearrangement joins TRBV5-1 to TRBJ2-7; a weak D match, TRBD1 (5 bases). The CDR3 runs 13 residues. CDR1 and CDR2 (germline): SGHRS, YFSETQ. The CDR3 bases are TGCGCCAGCAACTTGTCAGGGCTCTACGAGCAGTACTTC. Amino acid sequence: CASNLSGLYEQYF.

A word on this clonotype: This may arise from a read error, as a much more abundant clone is one base away. The chain employs TRBV4-2 and TRBJ2-7, with D possibly TRBD2 on 6 matching bases. Germline assignment: CDR1 LGHNA and CDR2 YNFKEQ. V was clipped by 4 bases and J by 3 bases, with 7 bases between them. The CDR3 consists of 12 residues. The CDR3 loop reads CASSPGDYEQYF. The CDR3 coding sequence is TGTGCCAGCAGCCCGGGAGACTACGAGCAGTACTTC.

Turning to this clonotype: This could be a read error, since a much larger clone is one nucleotide away. The genes are TRBV28 and TRBJ1-2; tentative D call: TRBD1 (6 bases). The germline gives CDR1 MDHEN, CDR2 SYDVKM. The CDR3 is 11 amino acids. CDR3 nucleotide sequence: TGTGCCAGCAGCAAAGGCAGGGGCTACATCTTC. It is translated as CASSKGRGYIF.

The chain is built from TRBV4-1 and TRBJ2-7, with 7 positions matching TRBD1. CDR1 is MGHRA and CDR2 is YSYEKL in the germline V gene. The CDR3 runs to 17 residues. The ends lost 0 bases at V and 3 bases at J; junction bases unmatched: 11. CDR3 DNA: TGCGCCAGCAGCCAAGACTTGGGGACAGCGGCCTTCTACGAGCAGTACTTC. Protein sequence: CASSQDLGTAAFYEQYF.

A word on this clonotype: The junction departs from the called germline gene at one end, perhaps through a read error. V is TRBV11-2 and J is TRBJ2-5; the D gene could be TRBD1 or TRBD2 (5 bases each). This CDR3 region has 13 residues. Germline CDR1 reads SGHAT; CDR2 reads FQNNGV. This CDR3 is CASSLESKGTQCF. CDR3 nucleotide sequence: TGTGCCAGCAGCTTAGAATCCAAGGGGACCCAGTGCTTC.

The table lists this clonotype with a few counts. Because it lacks the conserved phenylalanine or tryptophan at the end, this CDR3 is likely a read error. CDR3 loop: CASSAQTNTEAFI. CDR3 sequence (DNA): TGTGCCAGCAGTGCCCAGACGAACACTGAAGCTTTCATT. The chain couples TRBV6-1 to TRBJ1-1; D gene uncertain. The germline V gene encodes CDR1 MNHNS and CDR2 SASEGT. This CDR3 is 13 amino acids long. The V end was cut by 4 bases, the J end by 1 base, with 7 bases between.

As concerns this clonotype: This may stem from a read error, because a much larger clone lies one nucleotide away. J is TRBJ2-3 and V is TRBV11-1; 8 bases fit TRBD1. Per the germline V gene, CDR1 is SGHAT and CDR2 is FQDESV (reference sequence). The CDR3 totals 16 residues. The CDR3 sequence is CASCLESAGGSDTQYF. The CDR3 DNA reads TGTGCCAGCTGCTTAGAATCGGCAGGGGGCTCGGATACGCAGTATTTT.

V is TRBV2 and J is TRBJ2-6, with unresolved D. V was cut by 7 bases and J by 10 bases, with 5 bases left in between. The CDR3 spans 10 residues. Germline values: CDR1 SNHLY, CDR2 FYNNEI. DNA for the CDR3: TGTGCCAGCAAGGGTAACGTCCTGACTTTC. It encodes CASKGNVLTF.

This clonotype appeared many times. With a much larger clone just one base away, this may be a read error. As DNA, the CDR3 is TGTGCCTGCAGCCCAACAGACACCGGGGAGCTGTTTTTT. This codes for CACSPTDTGELFF. V and J are TRBV11-2 and TRBJ2-2, with D unresolved. CDR3 length: 13 amino acids. CDR1 and CDR2 from the germline V gene are SGHAT and FQNNGV. Full variable domain (rest looked up from reference TRBV11-2 and TRBJ2-2): EAGVAQSPRYKIIEKRQSVAFWCNPISGHATLYWYQQILGQGPKLLIQFQNNGVVDDSQLPKDRFSAERLKGVDSTLKIQPAKLEDSAVYLCACSPTDTGELFFGEGSRLTVL.

In the case of this clonotype: A much larger clonotype is one base distant, so this may be a read error. This chain uses TRBV5-1 with TRBJ1-1; D might be TRBD1 (6 bases). CDR1 and CDR2 from the germline V gene are SGHRS and YFSETQ. The CDR3 is 15 residues long. V was clipped by 3 bases and J by 5 bases, with 17 bases between them. Here the CDR3 DNA reads TGCGCCAGCAGCTCTTCCGGACAGTTGTTGACTGAAGCTTTCTTT. Encoded protein: CASSSSGQLLTEAFF.

Note on this clonotype: This CDR3 fails to terminate in the conserved phenylalanine or tryptophan, so it likely reflects a read error. This chain connects TRBV29-1 to TRBJ2-7, with D possibly TRBD2 on 5 matching bases. This CDR3 is 14 amino acids long. The germline V gene encodes CDR1 SQVTM and CDR2 ANQGSEA. Trimming took 4 bases from V and 3 from J, leaving 16 bases between them. CDR3 region: CSVVLAWAFYEQYL. The CDR3 DNA reads as TGCAGCGTTGTTTTAGCGTGGGCATTCTACGAGCAGTACCTC.

This clonotype was counted a few times. CDR3 DNA sequence: TGTGCCAGCAGCCAAGAAAAAGGAGGGGGCGTAAGCAATCAGCCCCAGCATTTT. Translation gives CASSQEKGGGVSNQPQHF. The gene calls are TRBV4-2 and TRBJ1-5; 7 bases are a match to TRBD1. Trimming at V came to 0 bases and at J to 1 base, leaving 9 bases not matched to a gene. The length of the CDR3 is 18 residues. The V gene's germline CDR1 is LGHNA and CDR2 YNFKEQ.

About this clonotype: The junction does not match germline at one end; this may be a read error. The V call is TRBV10-2, the J call TRBJ2-5; D is ambiguous. CDR3 size: 11 residues. CDR1 and CDR2 (germline): WSHSY, SAAADI. CDR3 region: CASRHQVTQYF. CDR3 in DNA: TGCGCCAGCAGGCATCAAGTGACCCAGTACTTC.

V usage is TRBV5-4 and J usage is TRBJ2-2, with TRBD2 identical over 9 bases. Germline CDR1 reads SGHNT; CDR2 reads YYREEE (reference sequence). This CDR3 has 17 amino acids. J was trimmed by 7 bases and V by 10 bases; bases with no gene match: 20. In DNA, the CDR3 is TGTGCCTGCACCTTGGCGGTGCGGGAGGGCCAAGGCGGGGAGCTGTTTTTT. This encodes CACTLAVREGQGGELFF.

The J gene is TRBJ2-4, the V gene TRBV11-2; TRBD2 agrees at 8 bases. Germline CDR1 SGHAT, CDR2 FQNNGV. The CDR3 sequence is 19 residues long. V lost 2 bases and J lost 0; bases outside the gene matches: 12. This CDR3 reads CASSLSRAGVRLAKNIQYF. CDR3 sequence (DNA): TGTGCCAGCAGCTTAAGTCGAGCGGGAGTTCGTTTAGCCAAAAACATTCAGTACTTC. The whole variable domain, remainder taken from reference TRBV11-2 and TRBJ2-4, is EAGVAQSPRYKIIEKRQSVAFWCNPISGHATLYWYQQILGQGPKLLIQFQNNGVVDDSQLPKDRFSAERLKGVDSTLKIQPAKLEDSAVYLCASSLSRAGVRLAKNIQYFGAGTRLSVL.

Comment on this clonotype: The junction and the germline gene differ at one end; a read error may be behind it. The chain couples TRBV6-6 to TRBJ2-5, with D perhaps being TRBD1 or TRBD2 (5 bases each). Per the germline V gene, CDR1 is MNHNY and CDR2 is SVGAGI (reference sequence). This CDR3 spans 12 amino acids. CDR3 in amino acids: CASGTVQEIQYF. The CDR3 nucleotides read TGTGCCAGTGGGACGGTACAAGAGATCCAGTACTTC.

In the case of this clonotype: This may be a read error: a much more frequent sequence differs by one nucleotide. It is likely a read error, because the conserved phenylalanine at the end of the CDR3 is missing. The chain combines TRBV11-1 with TRBJ1-1, with D possibly being TRBD1 (5 bases). Trimming shortened V by 4 bases and J by 3 bases, and 6 bases separated the two germline ends. The CDR3 sequence is 12 residues long. Per the germline V gene, CDR1 is SGHAT and CDR2 is FQDESV (reference sequence). The CDR3 DNA reads TGTGCCAGCAGCTGGGGGGACACTGAAGCTTTCTCT. Translation gives CASSWGDTEAFS.

In this sample, this clonotype turned up a few times. This chain connects TRBV29-1 to TRBJ2-7; D possibly uses TRBD1 or TRBD2 (5 bases each). Germline assignment: CDR1 SQVTM and CDR2 ANQGSEA. This CDR3 has 12 amino acids. The CDR3 DNA is TGCAGAGTGTCCCCAGGGAGCTACGAGCAGTACTTC. Translated: CRVSPGSYEQYF.